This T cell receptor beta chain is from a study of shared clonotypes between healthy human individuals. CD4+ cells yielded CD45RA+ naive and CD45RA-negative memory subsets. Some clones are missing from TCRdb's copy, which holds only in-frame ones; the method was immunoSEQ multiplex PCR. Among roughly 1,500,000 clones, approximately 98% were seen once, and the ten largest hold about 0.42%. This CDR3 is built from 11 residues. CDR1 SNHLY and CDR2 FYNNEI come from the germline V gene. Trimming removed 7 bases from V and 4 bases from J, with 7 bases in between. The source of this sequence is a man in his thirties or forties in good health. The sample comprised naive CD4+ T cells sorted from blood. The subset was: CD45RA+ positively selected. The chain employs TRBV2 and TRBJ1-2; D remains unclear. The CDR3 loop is CASNPSYGYTF. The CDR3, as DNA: TGTGCCAGCAATCCCAGCTATGGCTACACCTTC. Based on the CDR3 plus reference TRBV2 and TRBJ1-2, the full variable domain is EPEVTQTPSHQVTQMGQEVILRCVPISNHLYFYWYRQILGQKVEFLVSFYNNEISEKSEIFDDQFSVERPDGSNFTLKIRSTKLEDSAMYFCASNPSYGYTFGSGTRLTVV.